The 20 T cell receptor beta chains presented below share a single source sample, sequenced in a study of blood T cell repertoires in COVID-19 (dated by TCRdb to about 2020). Receptor amplification or capture employed the immunoSEQ multiplex PCR assay. Imported from immuneACCESS, the table was reduced by TCRdb to in-frame sequences with V and J called. These copies leave out some clones; in studies compared against another copy, an unresolved V gene accounts for under half, and the cause of the remainder is not known. This sample has some 71,000 clones in its table, and roughly 84% of those were observed once. Around 24% of the sample is in the top ten clones. Sequences were obtained from peripheral blood. These receptors all stem from a woman aged 50 to 60 with acute or convalescent COVID-19.

The V gene is TRBV4-1, the J gene TRBJ2-1; possible D gene TRBD2, 5 bases. Germline CDR1 reads MGHRA; CDR2 reads YSYEKL. Trimming shortened V by 4 bases and J by 9 bases, and 19 bases separated the two germline ends. The CDR3 consists of 15 residues. DNA for the CDR3: TGCGCCAGCAGCCGGGAAGAAGGGAGAATTGGTGAGCAGTTCTTC. Protein: CASSREEGRIGEQFF.

The genes are TRBV9 and TRBJ2-5, with 11 bases aligning to TRBD2. Germline assignment: CDR1 SGDLS and CDR2 YYNGEE. This CDR3 has 15 amino acids. V lost 6 bases and J lost 5; bases outside the gene matches: 9. CDR3: CASTPASGRLETQYF. CDR3 in DNA: TGTGCCAGCACCCCGGCTAGCGGGAGGTTGGAGACCCAGTACTTC.

V gene TRBV4-1 combines with J gene TRBJ2-7, with TRBD1 matching 7 bases. V dropped 3 bases and J dropped 1; count of bases not matched to a gene: 12. This CDR3 has 17 residues. Germline V gene sequence: CDR1 MGHRA, CDR2 YSYEKL. CDR3 in DNA: TGCGCCAGCAGCCAGGGACCTCGCGACAGGGAATCCTACGAGCAGTACTTC. As protein: CASSQGPRDRESYEQYF.

This clone was seen only once. The chain links TRBV7-3 to TRBJ2-5; 8 nucleotides match TRBD2. Germline lookup yields CDR1 SGHTA and CDR2 FQGTGA. The V and J ends lost 4 bases and 4 bases, in that order; junction bases with no gene match: 8. The CDR3 consists of 15 residues. CDR3 coding DNA: TGTGCCAGCAGCTATCAAGCGGGAGCGGTAGAGACCCAGTACTTC. Translating gives CASSYQAGAVETQYF.

This chain joins TRBV30 and TRBJ1-2, with a tentative D call TRBD1 (5 bases). Per germline, CDR1 GTSNPN and CDR2 SVGIG (reference sequence). The CDR3 runs 13 residues. V dropped 2 bases and J dropped 4 bases, with 11 bases sitting between them. In DNA, the CDR3 is TGTGCCTGGAGTAGGGCAGGGTTCTATGGCTACACCTTC. This gives the protein CAWSRAGFYGYTF.

The chain joins TRBV30 to TRBJ1-5; TRBD1 is a possible D gene (6 bases). Germline lookup yields CDR1 GTSNPN and CDR2 SVGIG (reference sequence). With 1 base removed from V and 2 bases from J, the gap between germline ends came to 12 bases. The CDR3 has 15 residues. CDR3 in amino acids: CAWSGSGAGNQPQHF. CDR3 nucleotide sequence: TGTGCCTGGAGTGGATCAGGGGCTGGCAATCAGCCCCAGCATTTT.

The chain is built from TRBV21-1 and TRBJ2-4; the table's D call, TRBD2, has no DNA check behind it. TRBV21-1 is designated a pseudogene. The CDR3 is 19 residues long. The CDR3 loop is CASSKKSSGRPLAKNIQYF. For the CDR3, the DNA is TGTGCCAGCAGCAAAAAGAGCAGCGGGAGGCCCTTAGCCAAAAACATTCAGTACTTC.

The CDR3 coding sequence is TGTGCCAGCAGCGTAGGCCGGGGTGGTGGAGAGACAGATACGCAGTATTTT. Its protein product is CASSVGRGGGETDTQYF. The rearrangement uses TRBV9 and TRBJ2-3; maybe TRBD2 (5 bases). The CDR3 length is 17 residues. Germline lookup yields CDR1 SGDLS and CDR2 YYNGEE. V was shortened by 0 bases and J by 3 bases, with 17 bases between the two germline ends.

V gene TRBV11-2 combines with J gene TRBJ1-1, with D maybe TRBD1 (5 bases). Germline CDR1 SGHAT, CDR2 FQNNGV. V lost 3 bases and J lost 2, with 7 bases in between. The CDR3 spans 13 residues. The CDR3 DNA follows: TGTGCCAGCAGCTTCGACAGAAACACTGAAGCTTTCTTT. Translation gives CASSFDRNTEAFF.

The rearrangement joins TRBV5-1 to TRBJ2-5; 7 bases align to TRBD2. The trim removed 7 bases at V and 1 base at J, leaving 1 base unmatched. CDR3 length: 12 residues. Germline V lookup: CDR1 SGHRS, CDR2 YFSETQ. CDR3 region: CASGGGQETQYF. The CDR3, as DNA: TGCGCCAGCGGCGGGGGCCAAGAGACCCAGTACTTC. The complete variable domain, with remaining parts taken from reference TRBV5-1 and TRBJ2-5, reads KAGVTQTPRYLIKTRGQQVTLSCSPISGHRSVSWYQQTPGQGLQFLFEYFSETQRNKGNFPGRFSGRQFSNSRSEMNVSTLELGDSALYLCASGGGQETQYFGPGTRLLVL.

This clone occurred a few times. The V call is TRBV19, the J call TRBJ2-7, with 11 bases matching TRBD1. The ends lost 4 bases at V and 0 bases at J; junction bases unmatched: 2. Germline lookup yields CDR1 LNHDA and CDR2 SQIVND (reference sequence). The CDR3 spans 15 residues. As DNA, the CDR3 is TGTGCCAGTAGTACCGGGACAGGGGGCTCCTACGAGCAGTACTTC. This gives the protein CASSTGTGGSYEQYF.

This clone was observed once. The V call is TRBV10-3, the J call TRBJ1-3; D call uncertain. The CDR3 is made up of 12 amino acids. CDR1 and CDR2 (germline): ENHRY, SYGVKD. V lost 7 bases and J lost 0, with 4 bases in between. CDR3 sequence: CAITGSGNTIYF. The CDR3 DNA reads as TGTGCCATCACCGGCTCTGGAAACACCATATATTTT.

The chain is built from TRBV18 and TRBJ2-7, with a tentative D call TRBD2 (6 bases). Trimming shortened V by 0 bases and J by 7 bases, and 19 bases separated the two germline ends. The germline V gene has CDR1 KGHSH and CDR2 LQKENI. There are 16 residues in the CDR3. CDR3 amino acids: CASSPPTRDLMGEQYF. CDR3 DNA sequence: TGTGCCAGCTCACCACCGACCCGGGACTTGATGGGGGAGCAGTACTTC.

The V gene is TRBV7-2, the J gene TRBJ1-5; perhaps TRBD1 as D (5 bases). The CDR3 runs 18 residues. Between the trimmed V and J ends, which lost 1 base and 2 bases, there was a span of 18 bases. Looked up from germline, CDR1 is SGHTA and CDR2 is FQGNSA. The DNA for the CDR3 is TGTGCCAGCAGCTTAGGGGCAGGGCGAGGAGTTCGCAATCAGCCCCAGCATTTT. Its translation is CASSLGAGRGVRNQPQHF.

The chain employs TRBV5-1 and TRBJ2-3, with unresolved D. The germline CDR1 and CDR2 sequences are SGHRS and YFSETQ. This CDR3 region has 15 residues. Trimming took off 0 bases at V and 2 bases at J, with 10 bases between the two ends. CDR3 protein: CASSLVSQLTDTQYF. The CDR3 DNA sequence: TGCGCCAGCAGCTTGGTTAGCCAGCTCACAGATACGCAGTATTTT.

J is TRBJ2-7 and V is TRBV4-1; D may be TRBD1 (6 bases). V was trimmed by 6 bases and J by 6 bases, leaving 15 bases between them. Germline V gene lookup returns CDR1 MGHRA and CDR2 YSYEKL. This CDR3 is built from 13 residues. For the CDR3, the DNA is TGCGCCAGCAGTGACTATCAGGGGAGCGAGCAGTACTTC. It yields the protein CASSDYQGSEQYF.

This clone was picked up a small number of times. This rearrangement joins TRBV2 to TRBJ1-5, with D perhaps TRBD1 (5 bases). The CDR3 runs 16 residues. Germline lookup yields CDR1 SNHLY and CDR2 FYNNEI. Trimming shortened V by 3 bases and J by 6 bases, and 18 bases separated the two germline ends. CDR3: CASSDKGTLRAQPQHF. DNA for the CDR3: TGTGCCAGCAGTGATAAGGGGACTCTGAGGGCTCAGCCCCAGCATTTT.

The rearrangement links TRBV7-9 to TRBJ2-2; 7 bases align to TRBD2. J was trimmed by 0 bases and V by 4 bases; bases with no gene match: 5. The germline gives CDR1 SEHNR, CDR2 FQNEAQ (reference sequence). This CDR3 comprises 16 residues. The CDR3 loop reads CASSSSGAANTGELFF. CDR3 nucleotides: TGTGCCAGCAGCTCAAGCGGGGCCGCGAACACCGGGGAGCTGTTTTTT.

This chain connects TRBV10-2 to TRBJ2-5, with TRBD2 identical over 7 bases. This CDR3 region has 17 residues. Germline V lookup: CDR1 WSHSY, CDR2 SAAADI. V trimming: 3 bases; J trimming: 5 bases; junction bases outside the gene matches: 15. Written as DNA, the CDR3 is TGCGCCAGCAGTGACGCGGGGGTCTGGTCTACAAGGGAGACCCAGTACTTC. This codes for CASSDAGVWSTRETQYF.

The rearrangement links TRBV15 to TRBJ1-5, with 7 bases lining up with TRBD1. From germline, CDR1 is LNHNV and CDR2 YYDKDF (reference sequence). There are 18 residues in the CDR3. The junction had 11 bases not matched to a gene; V was cut back by 0 bases and J by 3 bases. The CDR3 protein is CATSRDKGLGTVNQPQHF. The CDR3 DNA reads as TGTGCCACCAGCAGAGATAAGGGTTTAGGGACAGTCAATCAGCCCCAGCATTTT.